The 8 T cell receptor beta chains presented below share a single source sample, sequenced in a study of T cell changes during pregnancy in multiple sclerosis. The protocol was immunoSEQ multiplex PCR, while the TCRdb copy is restricted to in-frame clones and leaves out a portion. The profile shows approximately 80,000 clones, about 90% of them singletons. Sequences were derived from PBMCs, sampled in the first trimester of pregnancy. These receptors were obtained from a female donor in good health, serving as a control in a pregnancy study. Some clones in this sample may be carry-over from other donors' samples.

The V gene is TRBV5-6, the J gene TRBJ2-3; D ambiguous. Between the trimmed V and J ends, which lost 2 bases and 3 bases, there was a span of 16 bases. The CDR3 contains 16 residues. Germline V gives CDR1 SGHDT, CDR2 YYEEEE. Written as DNA, the CDR3 is TGTGCCAGCAGCTTTATAGCCTCCAGCTGGACAGATACGCAGTATTTT. The encoded protein is CASSFIASSWTDTQYF.

Only a few counts were recorded for this clone. The V gene is TRBV5-1, the J gene TRBJ1-5; 9 bases line up with TRBD1. V dropped 0 bases and J dropped 4; count of bases not matched to a gene: 2. This CDR3 region has 15 residues. Germline V lookup: CDR1 SGHRS, CDR2 YFSETQ. CDR3 region: CASSLEGTGNQPQHF. The CDR3 nucleotides are TGCGCCAGCAGCTTGGAGGGGACAGGGAATCAGCCCCAGCATTTT.

This rearrangement joins TRBV5-4 to TRBJ2-3, with D possibly matching TRBD2 (5 bases). This CDR3 contains 13 residues. Germline CDR1 and CDR2: SGHNT and YYREEE (reference sequence). V was pared by 2 bases and J by 3 bases, with 7 bases between. The DNA of the CDR3 is TGTGCCAGCAGCTTCGAGGGTACAGATACGCAGTATTTT. Translated, it gives CASSFEGTDTQYF.

The genes are TRBV2 and TRBJ1-1; a weak D match, TRBD1 (5 bases). V lost 5 bases and J 5 bases, leaving 18 bases between the germline ends. The CDR3 loop spans 15 amino acids. Germline V lookup: CDR1 SNHLY, CDR2 FYNNEI. The CDR3: CASSLTREGSTEAFF. CDR3 nucleotide sequence: TGTGCCAGCAGTCTGACCCGGGAGGGGTCGACTGAAGCTTTCTTT.

Note on this clone: This specimen includes other DNA sequences encoding the same CDR3. The CDR3 bases are TGTGCCAGCAGTGAGGAGGCGGGGGGGTACAATGAGCAGTTCTTC. It specifies CASSEEAGGYNEQFF. The rearrangement links TRBV6-1 to TRBJ2-1; TRBD2 matches 9 bases. This CDR3 comprises 15 residues. CDR1 and CDR2 (germline): MNHNS, SASEGT. After removal of 3 bases from V and 4 bases from J, the junction contained 4 bases not matched to a gene.

The chain uses TRBV5-4 and TRBJ1-1; D remains unclear. V lost 3 bases and J lost 2, with 8 bases in between. The CDR3 has 13 residues. Germline V gene data show CDR1 as SGHNT and CDR2 as YYREEE (reference sequence). CDR3 amino acids: CASSSTANTEAFF. The CDR3 region has the DNA TGTGCCAGCAGCTCAACAGCTAACACTGAAGCTTTCTTT.

The chain carries TRBV14 and TRBJ2-3, with 8 bases matching TRBD2. V gave up 2 bases and J gave up 3 bases; unmatched junction bases: 7. The V gene's germline CDR1 is SGHDN and CDR2 FVKESK. The CDR3 runs 16 residues. The CDR3 reads CASSQILGLGTDTQYF. The CDR3 DNA reads TGTGCCAGCAGCCAAATACTGGGACTAGGAACAGATACGCAGTATTTT.

The rearrangement joins TRBV5-1 to TRBJ2-2, with 7 bases aligning to TRBD1. V shed 3 bases and J 6 bases; nucleotides not matched to a gene: 5. This CDR3 contains 14 residues. Germline V gene data show CDR1 as SGHRS and CDR2 as YFSETQ. CDR3 loop: CASSWDSGPGELFF. DNA for the CDR3: TGCGCCAGCAGCTGGGACAGCGGTCCCGGGGAGCTGTTTTTT. The whole variable domain, filled in from reference TRBV5-1 and TRBJ2-2, reads KAGVTQTPRYLIKTRGQQVTLSCSPISGHRSVSWYQQTPGQGLQFLFEYFSETQRNKGNFPGRFSGRQFSNSRSEMNVSTLELGDSALYLCASSWDSGPGELFFGEGSRLTVL.